This TCR beta chain is from a study of cytomegalovirus exposure and HLA in healthy donors. Method: immunoSEQ multiplex PCR; TCRdb's copy keeps in-frame clones and lacks some. The sample has about 150,000 clones; just over 85% are singletons. CDR1 is LNHDA, CDR2 SQIVND, per germline (reference sequence). V lost 5 bases, J lost 3 bases, and 6 bases stayed unmatched. This CDR3 is built from 15 residues. This clone occurred once. The TCR sequence derives from a human donor in good health. The sequenced material came from PBMCs. The rearrangement joins TRBV19 to TRBJ1-5, with TRBD1 identical over 8 bases. This CDR3 reads CASSPTGAVNQPQHF. The CDR3 nucleotides read TGTGCCAGTAGTCCGACAGGGGCCGTCAATCAGCCCCAGCATTTT.